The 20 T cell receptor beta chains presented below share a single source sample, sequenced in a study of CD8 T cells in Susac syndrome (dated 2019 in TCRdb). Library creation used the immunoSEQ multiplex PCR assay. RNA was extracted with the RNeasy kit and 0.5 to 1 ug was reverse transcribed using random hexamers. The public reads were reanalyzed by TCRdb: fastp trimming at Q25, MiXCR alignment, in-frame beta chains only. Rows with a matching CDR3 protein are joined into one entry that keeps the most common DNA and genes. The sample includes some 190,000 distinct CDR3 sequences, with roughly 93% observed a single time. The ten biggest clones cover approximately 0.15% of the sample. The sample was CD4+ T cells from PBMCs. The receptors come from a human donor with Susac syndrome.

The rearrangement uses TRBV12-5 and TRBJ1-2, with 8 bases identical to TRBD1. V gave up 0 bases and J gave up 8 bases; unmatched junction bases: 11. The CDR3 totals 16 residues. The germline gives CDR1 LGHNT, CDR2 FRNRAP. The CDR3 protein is CASGLVLGQGAGGYTF. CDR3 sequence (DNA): TGTGCTAGTGGTTTGGTACTCGGCCAGGGGGCGGGCGGCTACACCTTC.

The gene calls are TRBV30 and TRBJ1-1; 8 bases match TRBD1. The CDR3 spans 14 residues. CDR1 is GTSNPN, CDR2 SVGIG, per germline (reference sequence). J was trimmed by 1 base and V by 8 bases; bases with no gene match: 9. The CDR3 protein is CARTGRSRNTEAFF. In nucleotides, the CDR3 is TGTGCCAGGACAGGGAGGTCGAGGAACACTGAAGCTTTCTTT.

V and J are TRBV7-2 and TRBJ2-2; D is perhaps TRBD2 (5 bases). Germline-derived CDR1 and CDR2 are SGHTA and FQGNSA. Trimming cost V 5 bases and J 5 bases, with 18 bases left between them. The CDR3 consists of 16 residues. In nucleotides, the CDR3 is TGTGCCAGCAGCCCAGAGCCACTAGATGATACCGGGGAGCTGTTTTTT. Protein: CASSPEPLDDTGELFF.

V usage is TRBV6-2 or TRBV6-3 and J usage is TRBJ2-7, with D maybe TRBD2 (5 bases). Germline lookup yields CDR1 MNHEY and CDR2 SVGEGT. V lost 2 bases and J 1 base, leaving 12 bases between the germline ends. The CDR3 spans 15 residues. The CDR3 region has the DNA TGTGCCAGCAGTTACATTCGAGAGGGATCCTACGAGCAGTACTTC. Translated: CASSYIREGSYEQYF.

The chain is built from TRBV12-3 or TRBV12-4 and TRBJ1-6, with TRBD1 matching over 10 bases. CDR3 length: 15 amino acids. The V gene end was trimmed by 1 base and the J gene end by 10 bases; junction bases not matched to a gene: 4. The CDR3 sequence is CASSLEDRGRSPLHF. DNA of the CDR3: TGTGCCAGCAGTTTAGAGGACAGGGGGAGGTCACCCCTCCACTTT.

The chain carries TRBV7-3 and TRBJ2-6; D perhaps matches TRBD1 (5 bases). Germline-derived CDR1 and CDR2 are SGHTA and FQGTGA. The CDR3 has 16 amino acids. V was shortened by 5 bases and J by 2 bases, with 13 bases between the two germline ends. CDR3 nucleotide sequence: TGTGCCAGCAGCCTCCAGCCAGGGACTGGGGCCAACGTCCTGACTTTC. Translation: CASSLQPGTGANVLTF.

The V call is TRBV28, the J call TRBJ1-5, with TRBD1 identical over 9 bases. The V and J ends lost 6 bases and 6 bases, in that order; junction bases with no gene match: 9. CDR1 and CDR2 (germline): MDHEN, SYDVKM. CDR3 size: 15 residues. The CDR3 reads CASRADRGVGQPQHF. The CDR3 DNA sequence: TGTGCCAGCAGAGCTGACAGGGGGGTTGGTCAGCCCCAGCATTTT.

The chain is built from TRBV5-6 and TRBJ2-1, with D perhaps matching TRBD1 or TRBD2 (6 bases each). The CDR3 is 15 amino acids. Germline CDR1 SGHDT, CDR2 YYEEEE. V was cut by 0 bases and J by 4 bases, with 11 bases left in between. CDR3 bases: TGTGCCAGCAGCTTGGTAACGGGGGCTTACAATGAGCAGTTCTTC. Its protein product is CASSLVTGAYNEQFF. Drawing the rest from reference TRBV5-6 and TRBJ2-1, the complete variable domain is DAGVTQSPTHLIKTRGQQVTLRCSPKSGHDTVSWYQQALGQGPQFIFQYYEEEERQRGNFPDRFSGHQFPNYSSELNVNALLLGDSALYLCASSLVTGAYNEQFFGPGTRLTVL.

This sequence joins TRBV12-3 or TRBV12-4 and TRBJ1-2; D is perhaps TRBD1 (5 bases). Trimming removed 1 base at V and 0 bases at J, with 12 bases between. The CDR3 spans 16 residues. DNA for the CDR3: TGTGCCAGCAGTTTAGACGGGGGGACGGCTAACTATGGCTACACCTTC. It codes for CASSLDGGTANYGYTF.

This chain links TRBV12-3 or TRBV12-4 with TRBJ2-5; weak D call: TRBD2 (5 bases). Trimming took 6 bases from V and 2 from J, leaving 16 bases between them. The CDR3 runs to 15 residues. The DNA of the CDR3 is TGTGCCAGCAGCTCCTCGACTGGACTTCAAGAGACCCAGTACTTC. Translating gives CASSSSTGLQETQYF.

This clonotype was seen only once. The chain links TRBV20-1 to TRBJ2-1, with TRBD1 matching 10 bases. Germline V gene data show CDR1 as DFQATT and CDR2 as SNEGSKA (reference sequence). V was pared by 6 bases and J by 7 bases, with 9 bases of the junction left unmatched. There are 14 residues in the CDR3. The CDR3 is CSAAGQGVGNEQFF. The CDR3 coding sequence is TGCAGTGCGGCTGGACAGGGGGTGGGGAATGAGCAGTTCTTC.

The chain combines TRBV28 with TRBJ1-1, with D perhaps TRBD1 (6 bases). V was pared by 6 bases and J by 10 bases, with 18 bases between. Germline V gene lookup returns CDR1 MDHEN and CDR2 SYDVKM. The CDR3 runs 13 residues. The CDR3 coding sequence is TGTGCCAGCAGGCTACAGGGCGCCGTGGGAGCTTTCTTT. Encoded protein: CASRLQGAVGAFF.

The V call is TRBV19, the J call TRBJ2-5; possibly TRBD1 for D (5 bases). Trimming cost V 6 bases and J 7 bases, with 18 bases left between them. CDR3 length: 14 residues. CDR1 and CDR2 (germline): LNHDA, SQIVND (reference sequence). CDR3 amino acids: CASRRIVAQGTQYF. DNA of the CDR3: TGTGCCAGTAGAAGGATTGTGGCCCAGGGGACCCAGTACTTC.

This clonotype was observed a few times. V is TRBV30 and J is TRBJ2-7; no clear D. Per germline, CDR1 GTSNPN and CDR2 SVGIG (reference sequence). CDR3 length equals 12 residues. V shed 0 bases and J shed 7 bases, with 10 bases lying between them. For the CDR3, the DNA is TGTGCCTGGAGTGTATCGGCCGGGGAGCAGTACTTC. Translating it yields CAWSVSAGEQYF.

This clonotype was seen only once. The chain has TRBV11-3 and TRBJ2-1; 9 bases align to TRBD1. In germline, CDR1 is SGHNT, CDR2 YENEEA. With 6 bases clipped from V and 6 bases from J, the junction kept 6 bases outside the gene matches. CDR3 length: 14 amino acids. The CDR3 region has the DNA TGTGCCAGCAGGAAGGGACAGGGCATCAATGAGCAGTTCTTC. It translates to CASRKGQGINEQFF.

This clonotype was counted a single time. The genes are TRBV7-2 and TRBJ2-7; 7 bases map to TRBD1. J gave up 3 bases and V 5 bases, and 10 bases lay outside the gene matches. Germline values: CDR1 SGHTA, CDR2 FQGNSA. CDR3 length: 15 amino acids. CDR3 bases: TGTGCCAGCAGCGCCCACAGGGGTACCGGCTACGAGCAGTACTTC. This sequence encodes CASSAHRGTGYEQYF.

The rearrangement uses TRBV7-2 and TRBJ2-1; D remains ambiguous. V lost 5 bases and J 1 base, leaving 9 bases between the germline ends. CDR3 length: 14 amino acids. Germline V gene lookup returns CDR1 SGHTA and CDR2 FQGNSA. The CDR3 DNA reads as TGTGCCAGCAGCCCCGACTTATCCTACAATGAGCAGTTCTTC. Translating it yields CASSPDLSYNEQFF.

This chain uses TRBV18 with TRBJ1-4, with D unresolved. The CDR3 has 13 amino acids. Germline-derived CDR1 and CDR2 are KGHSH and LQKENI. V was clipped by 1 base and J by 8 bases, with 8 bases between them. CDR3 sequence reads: CASSPRAFEKLFF. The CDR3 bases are TGTGCCAGCTCACCACGGGCGTTCGAAAAACTGTTTTTT.

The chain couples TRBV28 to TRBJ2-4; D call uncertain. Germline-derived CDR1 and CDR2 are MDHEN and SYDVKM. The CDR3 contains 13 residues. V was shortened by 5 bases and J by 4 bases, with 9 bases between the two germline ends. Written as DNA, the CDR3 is TGTGCCAGCAGTCATATTGGGAAAAACATTCAGTACTTC. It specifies CASSHIGKNIQYF.

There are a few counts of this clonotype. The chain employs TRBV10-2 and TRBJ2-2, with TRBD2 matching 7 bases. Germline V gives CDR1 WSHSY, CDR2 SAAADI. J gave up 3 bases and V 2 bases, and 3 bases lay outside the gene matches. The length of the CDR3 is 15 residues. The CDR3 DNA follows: TGCGCCAGCAGTGAGCAGGGAGGGGACACCGGGGAGCTGTTTTTT. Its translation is CASSEQGGDTGELFF.